These 14 T cell receptor beta chains were sequenced from one sample in a study of blood T cells in healthy people across ages. PCR was performed a second time for roughly 7 to 11 cycles using a sample-barcoded 5' primer and a J-beta primer mix. TCRdb ran MiXCR on the 5' RACE reads and lists one entry per CDR3 protein. The sample shows roughly 2 million distinct CDR3 sequences, less than 50% of them seen only once. Sequencing was carried out using blood. These receptors originate from a woman aged 40 to 50 in good health.

This chain joins TRBV5-1 and TRBJ2-3, with D tentatively TRBD2 (6 bases). Between the trimmed V and J ends, which lost 6 bases and 2 bases, there was a span of 13 bases. This CDR3 comprises 14 residues. CDR1 is SGHRS and CDR2 is YFSETQ in the germline V gene. The CDR3 protein is CASKEGIATDTQYF. Written as DNA, the CDR3 is TGCGCCAGCAAGGAGGGAATTGCCACAGATACGCAGTATTTT.

This clonotype occurred a few times. The chain links TRBV12-3 or TRBV12-4 to TRBJ2-3, with 10 bases identical to TRBD1. The CDR3 is 15 amino acids. Losses at the gene ends were 5 bases for V and 2 bases for J; bases not matched to a gene: 4. The DNA for the CDR3 is TGTGCCAGCAGTCGCGACAGGGGGCTCACAGATACGCAGTATTTT. Translation gives CASSRDRGLTDTQYF.

The chain links TRBV4-3 to TRBJ2-1, with D possibly being TRBD1 or TRBD2 (5 bases each). Germline V CDR1 and CDR2: LGHNA, YSLEER. Trimming took 0 bases from V and 10 from J, leaving 13 bases between them. CDR3 length: 14 amino acids. Here the CDR3 DNA reads TGCGCCAGCAGCCAAGATGATTGGGGGAGCGAGCAGTTCTTC. Its protein product is CASSQDDWGSEQFF.

This clonotype was counted a single time. The J gene is TRBJ1-4, the V gene TRBV15; 7 bases agree with TRBD1. V was clipped by 4 bases and J by 7 bases; unmatched bases: 6. CDR1 is LNHNV and CDR2 is YYDKDF in the germline V gene (reference sequence). The CDR3 is 14 residues long. CDR3 bases: TGTGCCACCAGCAACAGGGGATTTGGTGAAAAACTGTTTTTT. Protein sequence: CATSNRGFGEKLFF.

Note on this clonotype: Mismatch with germline at one junction end may stem from a read error. V and J are TRBV6-5 and TRBJ2-4, with 9 nucleotides matching TRBD1. The J call may be in error: the DNA end matches TRBJ2-7 better. Germline V gene lookup returns CDR1 MNHEY and CDR2 SVGAGI. The CDR3 totals 18 residues. The CDR3 DNA follows: TGTGCCGGCAGTTACAGGGGGCAGTTTACAGGTCAAGGCTACGAGCAGTACTTC. This gives the protein CAGSYRGQFTGQGYEQYF.

The rearrangement joins TRBV13 to TRBJ1-2; unclear D gene. The V gene lost 5 bases and the J gene lost 3 bases, with 13 bases spanning the gap. Per germline, CDR1 PRHDT and CDR2 FYEKMQ (reference sequence). CDR3 length: 14 amino acids. CDR3 sequence: CASSPGPTDYGYTF. As DNA, the CDR3 is TGTGCCAGCAGCCCCGGTCCGACGGACTATGGCTACACCTTC.

The chain links TRBV7-6 to TRBJ1-1, with D tentatively TRBD1 (5 bases). V was clipped by 5 bases and J by 5 bases, with 15 bases between them. Germline V lookup: CDR1 SGHVS, CDR2 FNYEAQ. The CDR3 length is 14 residues. The CDR3 nucleotides read TGTGCCAGCAGCCCTCGTGGAGGGACGACTGAAGCTTTCTTT. This codes for CASSPRGGTTEAFF. The variable domain in full, with the rest retrieved from reference TRBV7-6 and TRBJ1-1, is GAGVSQSPRYKVTKRGQDVALRCDPISGHVSLYWYRQALGQGPEFLTYFNYEAQQDKSGLPNDRFSAERPEGSISTLTIQRTEQRDSAMYRCASSPRGGTTEAFFGQGTRLTVV.

The V and J genes are TRBV28 and TRBJ2-5, with a weak D call TRBD1 (8 bases). Germline CDR1 reads MDHEN; CDR2 reads SYDVKM. The length of the CDR3 is 16 residues. Trimming removed 1 base at V and 6 bases at J, with 18 bases between. CDR3 DNA sequence: TGTGCCAGCAGTTTATTAACAGGGGGAGGGCAAAAGACCCAGTACTTC. Its protein product is CASSLLTGGGQKTQYF. Full variable domain (outside the CDR3, taken from reference TRBV28 and TRBJ2-5): DVKVTQSSRYLVKRTGEKVFLECVQDMDHENMFWYRQDPGLGLRLIYFSYDVKMKEKGDIPEGYSVSREKKERFSLILESASTNQTSMYLCASSLLTGGGQKTQYFGPGTRLLVL.

The rearrangement links TRBV11-1 to TRBJ2-1; 8 bases map to TRBD2. The CDR3 consists of 15 residues. The germline CDR1 and CDR2 sequences are SGHAT and FQDESV (reference sequence). V lost 4 bases to trimming and J lost 5 bases; unmatched junction nucleotides: 7. The CDR3: CASSSSLAGHNEQFF. CDR3 nucleotide sequence: TGTGCCAGCAGCTCCTCTCTAGCGGGCCACAATGAGCAGTTCTTC.

The table lists this clonotype with a few counts. The chain carries TRBV28 and TRBJ2-4; TRBD1 matches 7 bases. V lost 3 bases and J lost 7; bases outside the gene matches: 3. Per the germline V gene, CDR1 is MDHEN and CDR2 is SYDVKM. This CDR3 has 13 amino acids. CDR3 in amino acids: CASSFRGPNIQYF. The CDR3 bases are TGTGCCAGCAGTTTTAGGGGGCCCAACATTCAGTACTTC.

J is TRBJ1-2 and V is TRBV7-3, with 7 bases matching TRBD1. After removal of 0 bases from V and 7 bases from J, the junction contained 5 bases not matched to a gene. The CDR3 consists of 14 residues. Germline loops: CDR1 SGHTA, CDR2 FQGTGA. In DNA form, the CDR3 reads TGTGCCAGCAGCTTAACCGCGACAGGGATTGGCTACACCTTC. Translating it yields CASSLTATGIGYTF.

The chain recombines TRBV27 with TRBJ2-1, with D possibly matching TRBD2 (6 bases). Germline loops: CDR1 MNHEY, CDR2 SMNVEV (reference sequence). The germline V and J ends were trimmed by 5 bases and 6 bases, with 17 bases remaining between them. The CDR3 is made up of 15 amino acids. The CDR3 spells CASSQTGDMGNEQFF. In DNA, the CDR3 is TGTGCCAGCAGTCAGACGGGGGATATGGGCAATGAGCAGTTCTTC.

The rearrangement links TRBV6-6 to TRBJ1-5, with 7 positions matching TRBD1. The trim removed 5 bases at V and 6 bases at J, leaving 7 bases unmatched. Per germline, CDR1 MNHNY and CDR2 SVGAGI (reference sequence). The CDR3 length is 14 residues. The CDR3 loop reads CASSQGGIGQPQHF. CDR3 nucleotide sequence: TGTGCCAGCAGTCAGGGGGGAATCGGTCAGCCCCAGCATTTT.

This clonotype was seen just once. This rearrangement joins TRBV5-5 to TRBJ1-1, with TRBD1 as a possible D gene (5 bases). Per germline, CDR1 SGHKS and CDR2 YYEKEE (reference sequence). CDR3 length equals 16 residues. The germline V and J ends were trimmed by 3 bases and 6 bases, with 21 bases remaining between them. The CDR3 region is CASSSSVGGGNAEAFF. The CDR3 coding sequence is TGTGCCAGCAGCTCCTCAGTGGGGGGGGGTAATGCTGAAGCTTTCTTT.